Below, 12 T cell receptor beta chains from the same sample are listed, as sequenced in a study of OX40 agonist ivuxolimab in advanced cancers. Only in-frame clones appear in the TCRdb table, and some are missing; sequencing was by immunoSEQ multiplex PCR. The data show some 70,000 clones, more than 80% seen once. This material consisted of CD4+ or CD8+ T cells sorted from blood, taken in a trial of the OX40 agonist ivuxolimab. Every receptor here comes from an adult with an advanced solid tumor such as melanoma, head and neck, liver or kidney cancer.

This clone turned up a few times. The chain combines TRBV6-1 with TRBJ1-2; 11 bases are a match to TRBD1. Unmatched junction bases numbered 7, after V lost 6 bases and J lost 7 bases. This CDR3 is built from 14 residues. CDR1 and CDR2 from the germline V gene are MNHNS and SASEGT. CDR3 in amino acids: CASRVSGTGGGYTF. CDR3 nucleotides: TGTGCCAGCAGAGTCTCCGGGACAGGGGGTGGCTACACCTTC.

The rearrangement joins TRBV9 to TRBJ1-3; TRBD1 might be the D (5 bases). In germline, CDR1 is SGDLS, CDR2 YYNGEE. V lost 2 bases, J lost 1 base, and 16 bases lay in between. CDR3 length: 17 amino acids. Here the CDR3 reads CASSVGDLGRSGNTIYF. The CDR3 coding sequence is TGTGCCAGCAGCGTCGGGGACCTCGGGAGGTCTGGAAACACCATATATTTT.

This clone was observed a single time. V gene TRBV5-1 combines with J gene TRBJ1-1; D uncertain. This CDR3 has 14 amino acids. Trimming cost V 4 bases and J 0 bases, with 10 bases left between them. Looked up from germline, CDR1 is SGHRS and CDR2 is YFSETQ. The CDR3 here is CASSVGLMNTEAFF. The DNA for the CDR3 is TGCGCCAGCAGCGTAGGGCTAATGAACACTGAAGCTTTCTTT.

The gene calls are TRBV15 and TRBJ1-6; perhaps TRBD1 as D (6 bases). The CDR3 runs to 16 residues. CDR1 and CDR2 (germline): LNHNV, YYDKDF (reference sequence). The germline V and J ends were trimmed by 0 bases and 11 bases, with 17 bases remaining between them. The CDR3 nucleotides read TGTGCCACCAGCAGAGATCCTGACTTAGGACAGACACCCCTCCACTTT. Amino acid sequence: CATSRDPDLGQTPLHF.

The genes are TRBV4-1 and TRBJ1-1; D is perhaps TRBD1 (5 bases). Germline CDR1 reads MGHRA; CDR2 reads YSYEKL. This CDR3 is built from 16 residues. Trimming took 4 bases from V and 0 from J, leaving 15 bases between them. The CDR3 region is CASSPRQGVVNTEAFF. The DNA of the CDR3 is TGCGCCAGCAGCCCTCGTCAGGGAGTGGTGAACACTGAAGCTTTCTTT.

The CDR3, as DNA: TGTGCCAGCTCACGAGGGGCGGGGGGAACCTACGAGCAGTACTTC. This gives the protein CASSRGAGGTYEQYF. The J gene is TRBJ2-7, the V gene TRBV18; TRBD2 aligns across 8 bases. The CDR3 runs to 15 residues. J lost 2 bases, V lost 4 bases, and 7 bases had no gene match. Germline CDR1 is KGHSH and CDR2 is LQKENI.

The chain uses TRBV13 and TRBJ1-4; no reliable D call. V was trimmed by 3 bases and J by 8 bases, leaving 13 bases between them. The CDR3 loop spans 14 amino acids. The V gene's germline CDR1 is PRHDT and CDR2 FYEKMQ (reference sequence). The chain's CDR3 is CASSLGGFDEKLFF. The DNA of the CDR3 is TGTGCCAGCAGCTTGGGAGGGTTTGACGAAAAACTGTTTTTT.

This rearrangement joins TRBV9 to TRBJ1-2; D remains ambiguous. The CDR3 consists of 14 residues. Deletions cut 4 bases from V and 6 bases from J, with 16 bases between. In germline, CDR1 is SGDLS, CDR2 YYNGEE. The DNA of the CDR3 is TGTGCCAGCAGCTTGCTCACGGGGAGCGATGGCTACACCTTC. It encodes CASSLLTGSDGYTF.

This clone was picked up a small number of times. The chain uses TRBV12-5 and TRBJ1-2; weak D call: TRBD1 (6 bases). CDR3 length: 13 residues. Germline V gene sequence: CDR1 LGHNT, CDR2 FRNRAP. Trimming took off 3 bases at V and 8 bases at J, with 13 bases between the two ends. The DNA of the CDR3 is TGTGCTAGTGGTTTTCATCGGACAGCCGGCTACACCTTC. It specifies CASGFHRTAGYTF.

The chain carries TRBV28 and TRBJ2-1, with TRBD1 as a possible D gene (5 bases). The CDR3 covers 13 residues. Looked up from germline, CDR1 is MDHEN and CDR2 is SYDVKM. V dropped 4 bases and J dropped 15 bases, with 19 bases sitting between them. CDR3 nucleotides: TGTGCCAGCAGTTCCCCTGGCGACAGTCGGGTGTTCTTC. Its protein product is CASSSPGDSRVFF.

Worth noting for this clone: The same CDR3 also results from other DNA sequences found in this sample. The V gene is TRBV15, the J gene TRBJ2-3, with D possibly being TRBD1 or TRBD2 (6 bases each). Trimming removed 6 bases from V and 2 bases from J, with 12 bases in between. The germline gives CDR1 LNHNV, CDR2 YYDKDF (reference sequence). This CDR3 spans 14 amino acids. CDR3 nucleotides: TGTGCCACCAGTAGGGGGGACCTCACAGATACGCAGTATTTT. Amino acid sequence: CATSRGDLTDTQYF.

The V gene is TRBV6-5, the J gene TRBJ2-7; D gene ambiguous. This CDR3 is 12 amino acids long. Germline CDR1 MNHEY, CDR2 SVGAGI. V was clipped by 6 bases and J by 2 bases, with 8 bases between them. The CDR3 nucleotides read TGTGCCAGCAGCGGCGGCCCCTACGAGCAGTACTTC. Protein: CASSGGPYEQYF.